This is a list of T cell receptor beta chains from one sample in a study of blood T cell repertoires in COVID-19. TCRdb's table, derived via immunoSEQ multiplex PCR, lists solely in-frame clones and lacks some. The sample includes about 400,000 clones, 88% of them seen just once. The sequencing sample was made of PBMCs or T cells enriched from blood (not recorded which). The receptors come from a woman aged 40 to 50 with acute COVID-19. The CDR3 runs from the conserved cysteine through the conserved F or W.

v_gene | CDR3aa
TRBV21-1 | CASSNARQGASPLHF
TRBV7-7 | CASSRSDLAGETQYF
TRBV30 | CACIPGDRGLSYEQYF
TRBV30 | CAWNPSGLNSYEQYF
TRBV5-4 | CASSLIEGAEDYTF
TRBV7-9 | CASSWDVAGGPSYEQYF
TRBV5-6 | CASRGTGHSYEQYF
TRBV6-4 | CASSPKRGPYEQYF
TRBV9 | CASSVDEGGTIYF
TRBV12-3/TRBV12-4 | CASRDDRGVEQYF
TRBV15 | CATSRDGQVGSPLHF
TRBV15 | CATSTAGTNYGYTF
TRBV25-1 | CASPRQGGNQPQHF
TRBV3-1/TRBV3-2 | CASSLRMTGGGETQYF
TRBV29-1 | CSVAGGFNYGYTF
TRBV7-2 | CASSSGDEQFF
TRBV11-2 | CASSPLLGRAGELFF